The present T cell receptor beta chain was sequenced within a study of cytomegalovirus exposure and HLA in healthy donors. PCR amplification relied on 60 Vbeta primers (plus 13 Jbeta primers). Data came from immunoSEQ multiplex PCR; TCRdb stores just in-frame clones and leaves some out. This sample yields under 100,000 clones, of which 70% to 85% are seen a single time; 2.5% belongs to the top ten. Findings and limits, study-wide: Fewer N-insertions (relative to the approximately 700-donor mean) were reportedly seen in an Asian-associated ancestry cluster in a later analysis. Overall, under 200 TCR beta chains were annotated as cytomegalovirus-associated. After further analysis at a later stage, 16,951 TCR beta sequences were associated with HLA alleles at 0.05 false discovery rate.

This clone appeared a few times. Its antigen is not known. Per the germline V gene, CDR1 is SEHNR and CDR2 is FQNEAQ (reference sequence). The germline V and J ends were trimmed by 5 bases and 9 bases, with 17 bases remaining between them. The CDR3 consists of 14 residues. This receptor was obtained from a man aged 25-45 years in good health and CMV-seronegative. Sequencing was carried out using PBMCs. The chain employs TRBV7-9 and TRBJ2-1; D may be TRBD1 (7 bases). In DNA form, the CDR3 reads TGTGCCAGCAGCCCCCAGGGGGGAGTAGGTGAGCAGTTCTTC. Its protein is CASSPQGGVGEQFF.